This T cell receptor (beta chain) was profiled in a study of human T cells and chemical hapten exposure. This clonotype was observed many times. One entry per CDR3 protein results from TCRdb running MiXCR on the RACE reads. The table shows 69,000 or so distinct CDR3 sequences, with 10% to 13% occurring only once. Described time point: patch test 2, 6 weeks after DPC sensitization. Treatment denoted: therapeutic diphenylcyclopropenone sensitization with weekly scalp DPC. Source: whole blood, taken in connection with sensitization to the hapten diphenylcyclopropenone (DPC). This receptor was taken from a woman in her fifties or sixties with alopecia areata. Some clones in this sample may be carry-over from other donors' samples.

CDR3 sequence reads: CASSLELGAGELFF. CDR3 in DNA: TGTGCCAGCAGCTTAGAACTGGGCGCCGGGGAGCTGTTTTTT. The chain employs TRBV11-2 and TRBJ2-2; D gene unclear. V was cut by 0 bases and J by 6 bases, with 8 bases left in between. The CDR3 sequence is 14 residues long. Germline V gene lookup returns CDR1 SGHAT and CDR2 FQNNGV.